These 10 T cell receptor beta chains were all obtained from the same sample, sequenced in a study of chemoradiotherapy in HPV16-positive cancers. Assay: immunoSEQ multiplex PCR; the TCRdb copy retains only in-frame clones and omits some. This sample has roughly 14,000 clones, with 60% to 75% found just once. The specimen was taken from a patient who underwent chemoradiotherapy. The origin of the receptors is a human donor with HPV-associated anogenital cancer.

Only one count was recorded for this clone. V is TRBV27 and J is TRBJ2-1, with 7 positions matching TRBD1. V lost 6 bases to trimming and J lost 1 base; unmatched junction nucleotides: 9. This CDR3 contains 16 residues. The germline gives CDR1 MNHEY, CDR2 SMNVEV (reference sequence). The DNA for the CDR3 is TGTGCCAGCAGAACGACAGGGTGGGGTTCCTACAATGAGCAGTTCTTC. Its translation: CASRTTGWGSYNEQFF.

The chain uses TRBV6-1 and TRBJ1-4, with 9 bases fitting TRBD1. Per germline, CDR1 MNHNS and CDR2 SASEGT. The junction had 6 bases not matched to a gene; V was cut back by 6 bases and J by 7 bases. The CDR3 sequence is 14 residues long. Written as DNA, the CDR3 is TGTGCCAGCAGGGGGGGACAGGGTTCTGAAAAACTGTTTTTT. Translating it yields CASRGGQGSEKLFF.

V is TRBV5-5 and J is TRBJ1-5, with D perhaps matching TRBD1 (5 bases). The CDR3 sequence is 14 residues long. V gave up 1 base and J gave up 5 bases, with 10 bases separating them. Germline V gene data show CDR1 as SGHKS and CDR2 as YYEKEE (reference sequence). CDR3 coding DNA: TGTGCCAGCAGCTTGTGGGGGACGGATCAGCCCCAGCATTTT. Translation: CASSLWGTDQPQHF.

This clone was found a few times. The chain couples TRBV4-1 to TRBJ2-7; D remains unclear. Trimming pared 5 bases from V and 4 bases from J, leaving 15 bases between. The CDR3 is made up of 14 amino acids. Looked up from germline, CDR1 is MGHRA and CDR2 is YSYEKL. The DNA of the CDR3 is TGCGCCAGCAGCTGGCGCGAAGGCTCTTACGAGCAGTACTTC. This sequence encodes CASSWREGSYEQYF.

This sequence joins TRBV14 and TRBJ2-7; perhaps TRBD2 as D (6 bases). V lost 0 bases and J 5 bases, leaving 20 bases between the germline ends. The CDR3 sequence is 17 residues long. Germline CDR1 is SGHDN and CDR2 is FVKESK. CDR3 nucleotide sequence: TGTGCCAGCAGCCAAGATTCGGTCCAGCGGGCCCTCAACGAGCAGTACTTC. It encodes CASSQDSVQRALNEQYF.

This rearrangement joins TRBV6-4 to TRBJ1-4; no clear D gene. The CDR3 sequence is 17 residues long. Trimming cost V 6 bases and J 0 bases, with 17 bases left between them. Germline-derived CDR1 and CDR2 are MRHNA and SNTAGT. CDR3 DNA sequence: TGTGCCAGCAGATACAGATCTACCCGTGCAACTAATGAAAAACTGTTTTTT. It encodes CASRYRSTRATNEKLFF.

The chain uses TRBV7-9 and TRBJ2-5; 10 bases are a match to TRBD2. Per germline, CDR1 SEHNR and CDR2 FQNEAQ (reference sequence). The trim removed 6 bases at V and 4 bases at J, leaving 5 bases unmatched. This CDR3 has 14 amino acids. CDR3 region: CASRRTSGAETQYF. The CDR3 coding sequence is TGTGCCAGCAGGCGTACTAGCGGGGCAGAGACCCAGTACTTC.

This clone was recorded only once. The CDR3: CASSIQIAAYGYTF. The CDR3 DNA reads as TGTGCCAGTAGTATACAAATCGCAGCCTATGGCTACACCTTC. V gene TRBV19 combines with J gene TRBJ1-2; D remains unclear. The germline V gene encodes CDR1 LNHDA and CDR2 SQIVND (reference sequence). With 2 bases removed from V and 4 bases from J, the gap between germline ends came to 11 bases. The CDR3 runs 14 residues. Complete variable domain (other parts from reference TRBV19 and TRBJ1-2): DGGITQSPKYLFRKEGQNVTLSCEQNLNHDAMYWYRQDPGQGLRLIYYSQIVNDFQKGDIAEGYSVSREKKESFPLTVTSAQKNPTAFYLCASSIQIAAYGYTFGSGTRLTVV.

This chain connects TRBV7-9 to TRBJ1-4, with TRBD1 matching over 8 bases. The CDR3 contains 16 residues. Germline loops: CDR1 SEHNR, CDR2 FQNEAQ (reference sequence). V trimming: 7 bases; J trimming: 3 bases; junction bases outside the gene matches: 10. In DNA, the CDR3 is TGTGCCAGCACGTTCCAGGGGGCGTCAGCTAATGAAAAACTGTTTTTT. This codes for CASTFQGASANEKLFF.

V is TRBV7-3 and J is TRBJ2-5; 9 positions agree with TRBD2. V shed 6 bases and J 2 bases; nucleotides not matched to a gene: 7. The CDR3 runs to 15 residues. The germline gives CDR1 SGHTA, CDR2 FQGTGA. CDR3 sequence: CASSLAGGVQETQYF. As DNA, the CDR3 is TGTGCCAGCAGTTTGGCGGGAGGGGTACAAGAGACCCAGTACTTC.